These T cell receptor beta chains were read from a single sample in a study of blood T cell repertoires in COVID-19. Using immunoSEQ multiplex PCR, the repertoire was profiled, and TCRdb retains in-frame clones only, with some absent. This sample has about 150,000 clones, with more than 85% found just once. Input material: peripheral blood. The source is an elderly woman with COVID-19, enrolled during active disease. Each CDR3 is given with its conserved first and last residue. The order of the fields is V gene, clone size, J gene, D gene, CDR3 DNA, CDR3 protein. D genes are given only for firm matches. Size is omitted from some rows. Given values are once, few, many or a class for expanded clones.

v_call: TRBV7-6; clone_size: .; j_call: TRBJ2-3; d_call: TRBD2; cdr3_nt: TGTGCCAGCAGCTCGGGACTAGCGGCAGATACGCAGTATTTT; cdr3_aa: CASSSGLAADTQYF
v_call: TRBV5-4; clone_size: .; j_call: TRBJ1-1; d_call: TRBD1; cdr3_nt: TGTGCCAGCAGCCTACGACAGGGGGCAAGGTCTACTGAAGCTTTCTTT; cdr3_aa: CASSLRQGARSTEAFF
v_call: TRBV19; clone_size: .; j_call: TRBJ1-1; d_call: TRBD1; cdr3_nt: TGTGCCAGTAGTACCCGCCAGGGGGCTTCTGCGGGGGCTTTCTTT; cdr3_aa: CASSTRQGASAGAFF
v_call: TRBV5-4; clone_size: .; j_call: TRBJ2-5; d_call: TRBD1; cdr3_nt: TGTGCCAGCAGCTCCACAGGGGACCAAGAGACCCAGTACTTC; cdr3_aa: CASSSTGDQETQYF
v_call: TRBV7-6; clone_size: .; j_call: TRBJ2-5; d_call: TRBD1; cdr3_nt: TGTGCCAGCAGCTCCGACAGGGTCCAAGAGACCCAGTACTTC; cdr3_aa: CASSSDRVQETQYF
v_call: TRBV3-1/TRBV3-2; clone_size: .; j_call: TRBJ2-1; d_call: .; cdr3_nt: TGTGCCAGCAGCCAAGATCTCGGGAATACGCGCAATGAGCAGTTCTTC; cdr3_aa: CASSQDLGNTRNEQFF
v_call: TRBV4-1; clone_size: once; j_call: TRBJ2-7; d_call: TRBD1; cdr3_nt: TGCGCCAGCAGCCAAGATCAGGGGGACAGGGGCGGCGAGCAGTACTTC; cdr3_aa: CASSQDQGDRGGEQYF
v_call: TRBV12-3/TRBV12-4; clone_size: .; j_call: TRBJ2-5; d_call: TRBD1; cdr3_nt: TGTGCCACGAGCCTACAGGGGCAAGAGACCCAGTACTTC; cdr3_aa: CATSLQGQETQYF
v_call: TRBV5-1; clone_size: .; j_call: TRBJ2-7; d_call: TRBD2; cdr3_nt: TGCGCCAGCAGCTTGGATCTCTCCAGACCGGGACTAGCATACGAGCAGTACTTC; cdr3_aa: CASSLDLSRPGLAYEQYF
v_call: TRBV7-3; clone_size: .; j_call: TRBJ2-7; d_call: TRBD2; cdr3_nt: TGTGCCAGCAGCAAGGAAGGGCTAGCGGGAGAAGAGCAGTACTTC; cdr3_aa: CASSKEGLAGEEQYF
v_call: TRBV25-1; clone_size: .; j_call: TRBJ1-1; d_call: .; cdr3_nt: TGTGCCAGCAGTGCCCCTGGAGGGACTGAAGCTTTCTTT; cdr3_aa: CASSAPGGTEAFF
v_call: TRBV4-3; clone_size: .; j_call: TRBJ2-5; d_call: .; cdr3_nt: TGCGCCAGCAGCCACGGAGAGACCCAGTACTTC; cdr3_aa: CASSHGETQYF
v_call: TRBV27; clone_size: .; j_call: TRBJ1-1; d_call: .; cdr3_nt: TGTGCCAGCAGTTTATCCTTTGGTGGGTCGGGGGATACTGAAGCTTTCTTT; cdr3_aa: CASSLSFGGSGDTEAFF
v_call: TRBV2; clone_size: once; j_call: TRBJ2-7; d_call: .; cdr3_nt: TGTGCCAGCAGTGACGTAATAGTTAAAGACGAGCAGTACTTC; cdr3_aa: CASSDVIVKDEQYF
v_call: TRBV9; clone_size: .; j_call: TRBJ1-4; d_call: TRBD1; cdr3_nt: TGTGCCAGCAGCGTAGGTGGACAGGGCGTGGAAAAACTGTTTTTT; cdr3_aa: CASSVGGQGVEKLFF
v_call: TRBV5-1; clone_size: .; j_call: TRBJ2-3; d_call: .; cdr3_nt: TGCGCCAGCAGCCCAGGACTGGAACCCTACACAGATACGCAGTATTTT; cdr3_aa: CASSPGLEPYTDTQYF
v_call: TRBV19; clone_size: many; j_call: TRBJ2-2; d_call: .; cdr3_nt: TGTGCCAGTAGCCCGCGGGACACCGGGGAGCTGTTTTTT; cdr3_aa: CASSPRDTGELFF
v_call: TRBV28; clone_size: .; j_call: TRBJ1-4; d_call: TRBD1; cdr3_nt: TGTGCCAGCAGTTTATGGACAGGGGCTAATGAAAAACTGTTTTTT; cdr3_aa: CASSLWTGANEKLFF
v_call: TRBV4-3; clone_size: .; j_call: TRBJ1-2; d_call: .; cdr3_nt: TGCGCCAGCAGCCAAGATGCCCAGGCCATGATCTATGGCTACACCTTC; cdr3_aa: CASSQDAQAMIYGYTF
v_call: TRBV24-1; clone_size: once; j_call: TRBJ2-3; d_call: .; cdr3_nt: TGTGCCACCAGTAAACAGGCGGATTCAGATACGCAGTATTTT; cdr3_aa: CATSKQADSDTQYF
v_call: TRBV6-6; clone_size: .; j_call: TRBJ1-2; d_call: .; cdr3_nt: TGTGCCAGCAGTCCCAGGGAGGCTAACTATGGCTACACCTTC; cdr3_aa: CASSPREANYGYTF
v_call: TRBV7-2; clone_size: .; j_call: TRBJ2-7; d_call: .; cdr3_nt: TGTGCCAGCAGCTTAGCAGGACAGAGATACGAGCAGTACTTC; cdr3_aa: CASSLAGQRYEQYF
v_call: TRBV7-9; clone_size: .; j_call: TRBJ1-1; d_call: .; cdr3_nt: TGTGCCAGCAGCCGTTCCGGGAACACTGAAGCTTTCTTT; cdr3_aa: CASSRSGNTEAFF
v_call: TRBV11-3; clone_size: .; j_call: TRBJ2-2; d_call: .; cdr3_nt: TGTGCCAGCAGCTTCAGTTTTGGCACCGGGGAGCTGTTTTTT; cdr3_aa: CASSFSFGTGELFF
v_call: TRBV4-1; clone_size: .; j_call: TRBJ2-7; d_call: TRBD2; cdr3_nt: TGCGCCAGCAAAGTTAGCGGGAGGGCCTACGAGCAGTACTTC; cdr3_aa: CASKVSGRAYEQYF
v_call: TRBV6-5; clone_size: .; j_call: TRBJ1-6; d_call: TRBD1; cdr3_nt: TGTGCCAGCAGTTACACGACAGGGGTGCGCTCACCCCTCCACTTT; cdr3_aa: CASSYTTGVRSPLHF
v_call: TRBV2; clone_size: once; j_call: TRBJ2-1; d_call: TRBD1; cdr3_nt: TGTGCCAGCACACTCGACAGGGGCCATTGGGAGCAGTTCTTC; cdr3_aa: CASTLDRGHWEQFF
v_call: TRBV6-6; clone_size: .; j_call: TRBJ2-7; d_call: .; cdr3_nt: TGTGCCAGCAGCCCCCCCCTCGGCGAGCAGTACTTC; cdr3_aa: CASSPPLGEQYF
v_call: TRBV7-6; clone_size: once; j_call: TRBJ2-3; d_call: .; cdr3_nt: TGTGCCAGCAGCTCAGGGACTTCTTTGGTGGTTCATACGCAGTATTTT; cdr3_aa: CASSSGTSLVVHTQYF
v_call: TRBV28; clone_size: .; j_call: TRBJ2-3; d_call: .; cdr3_nt: TGTGCCAGCACCACTTTTGTAGCAGATACGCAGTATTTT; cdr3_aa: CASTTFVADTQYF
v_call: TRBV2; clone_size: few; j_call: TRBJ2-7; d_call: TRBD1; cdr3_nt: TGTGCCAGCAGTGACGGGACAGGTTACGAGCAGTACTTC; cdr3_aa: CASSDGTGYEQYF
v_call: TRBV27; clone_size: few; j_call: TRBJ1-5; d_call: .; cdr3_nt: TGTGCCAGCAGTTTAGGTTCGGGAAATCAGCCCCAGCATTTT; cdr3_aa: CASSLGSGNQPQHF
v_call: TRBV28; clone_size: few; j_call: TRBJ2-2; d_call: TRBD1; cdr3_nt: TGTGCCAGCAGACCCGGGACAGGTCCCACCGGGGAGCTGTTTTTT; cdr3_aa: CASRPGTGPTGELFF
v_call: TRBV5-4; clone_size: .; j_call: TRBJ2-2; d_call: .; cdr3_nt: TGTGCCAGCAGCTTTACTAGCACCGGGGAGCTGTTTTTT; cdr3_aa: CASSFTSTGELFF
v_call: TRBV4-3; clone_size: few; j_call: TRBJ2-2; d_call: TRBD2; cdr3_nt: TGCGCCAGCAGCCAAAATACTAGCGGGAGTCGTACCGGGGAGCTGTTTTTT; cdr3_aa: CASSQNTSGSRTGELFF
v_call: TRBV6-6; clone_size: once; j_call: TRBJ1-5; d_call: TRBD1; cdr3_nt: TGTGCCAGCAGTCCGAGGTCCGGACAGGGTAGCAATCAGCCCCAGCATTTT; cdr3_aa: CASSPRSGQGSNQPQHF
v_call: TRBV28; clone_size: .; j_call: TRBJ1-5; d_call: .; cdr3_nt: TGTGCCAGATGGAGGCCGCGAGGCAATCAGCCCCAGCATTTT; cdr3_aa: CARWRPRGNQPQHF
v_call: TRBV2; clone_size: .; j_call: TRBJ2-3; d_call: .; cdr3_nt: TGTGCCAGCACCTTTCTGTCTGGCGGTTCATATGATACGCAGTATTTT; cdr3_aa: CASTFLSGGSYDTQYF
v_call: TRBV29-1; clone_size: few; j_call: TRBJ2-7; d_call: .; cdr3_nt: TGCAGCCTCCGGGACAACTCCTACGAGCAGTACTTC; cdr3_aa: CSLRDNSYEQYF
v_call: TRBV10-3; clone_size: .; j_call: TRBJ2-1; d_call: TRBD2; cdr3_nt: TGTGCCATCAGACAGACCGGGACTAGCGCCTACAATGAGCAGTTCTTC; cdr3_aa: CAIRQTGTSAYNEQFF
v_call: TRBV6-1; clone_size: .; j_call: TRBJ2-6; d_call: .; cdr3_nt: TGTGCCAGCAGTGAATTTGGAGGTAGGGGGAGCGCTGGGGCCAACGTCCTGACTTTC; cdr3_aa: CASSEFGGRGSAGANVLTF
v_call: TRBV28; clone_size: once; j_call: TRBJ2-7; d_call: TRBD1; cdr3_nt: TGTGCCAGCAGTTTACCCCGCGGGACAGGAACCTACGAGCAGTACTTC; cdr3_aa: CASSLPRGTGTYEQYF
v_call: TRBV7-2; clone_size: .; j_call: TRBJ2-2; d_call: .; cdr3_nt: TGTGCCAGCACCCAATCGCCGGTCACCGCGTACACCGGGGAGCTGTTTTTT; cdr3_aa: CASTQSPVTAYTGELFF
v_call: TRBV19; clone_size: .; j_call: TRBJ1-2; d_call: TRBD1; cdr3_nt: TGTGCCAGTAGTAAAGCCGGGACAGCCCTGGGCGGCTACACCTTC; cdr3_aa: CASSKAGTALGGYTF
v_call: TRBV5-4; clone_size: .; j_call: TRBJ1-4; d_call: .; cdr3_nt: TGTGCCAGCAGCTTGTTTGGGGCGGGGAAACTGTTTTTT; cdr3_aa: CASSLFGAGKLFF
v_call: TRBV28; clone_size: few; j_call: TRBJ2-1; d_call: TRBD1; cdr3_nt: TGTGCCAGCAGTTTAAGACAGGGGTCGTTGAATGAGCAGTTCTTC; cdr3_aa: CASSLRQGSLNEQFF
v_call: TRBV9; clone_size: .; j_call: TRBJ2-6; d_call: TRBD2; cdr3_nt: TGTGCCAGCAGCACCATCCAGGGACTAGCGGGAGTTGGGGCCAACGTCCTGACTTTC; cdr3_aa: CASSTIQGLAGVGANVLTF
v_call: TRBV5-5; clone_size: .; j_call: TRBJ1-5; d_call: .; cdr3_nt: TGTGCCAGCAGCTTGGCCGGGGAGGGCAATCAGCCCCAGCATTTT; cdr3_aa: CASSLAGEGNQPQHF
v_call: TRBV29-1; clone_size: .; j_call: TRBJ1-5; d_call: .; cdr3_nt: TGCAGCGTTGAAGTGGGGGGAACGGGCAATCAGCCCCAGCATTTT; cdr3_aa: CSVEVGGTGNQPQHF
v_call: TRBV7-2; clone_size: .; j_call: TRBJ2-2; d_call: TRBD2; cdr3_nt: TGTGCCAGCAGCTTACAAGCGGGAGCAGGGACCGGGGAGCTGTTTTTT; cdr3_aa: CASSLQAGAGTGELFF
v_call: TRBV7-2; clone_size: .; j_call: TRBJ2-1; d_call: .; cdr3_nt: TGTGCCAGCAGCTTAGATGGAAGGGGGTACAATGAGCAGTTCTTC; cdr3_aa: CASSLDGRGYNEQFF
v_call: TRBV11-1; clone_size: .; j_call: TRBJ2-3; d_call: .; cdr3_nt: TGTGCCAGCAGCTTAATTGAGGATACGCAGTATTTT; cdr3_aa: CASSLIEDTQYF
v_call: TRBV19; clone_size: few; j_call: TRBJ2-7; d_call: TRBD2; cdr3_nt: TGTGCCAGTAGGGAGACTAGCGGGGGTACCTACGAGCAGTACTTC; cdr3_aa: CASRETSGGTYEQYF
v_call: TRBV27; clone_size: .; j_call: TRBJ2-1; d_call: .; cdr3_nt: TGTGCCAGCAGTTCCCCGGGGGTCGGCAATGAGCAGTTCTTC; cdr3_aa: CASSSPGVGNEQFF
v_call: TRBV7-2; clone_size: .; j_call: TRBJ1-4; d_call: .; cdr3_nt: TGTGCCAGCAGTTCAACAGCACTTGGAGGTGAAAAACTGTTTTTT; cdr3_aa: CASSSTALGGEKLFF
v_call: TRBV4-2; clone_size: few; j_call: TRBJ1-5; d_call: TRBD1; cdr3_nt: TGTGCCAGCAGCCAAGATCGGACAGGGGGCTATCAGCCCCAGCATTTT; cdr3_aa: CASSQDRTGGYQPQHF
v_call: TRBV28; clone_size: .; j_call: TRBJ1-1; d_call: TRBD1; cdr3_nt: TGTGCCAGCAACCTCCGGGACAGGGGGGCTTTCTTT; cdr3_aa: CASNLRDRGAFF
v_call: TRBV28; clone_size: .; j_call: TRBJ2-7; d_call: .; cdr3_nt: TGTGCCAGCATGTCAGAGGTTTCCGAGCAGTACTTC; cdr3_aa: CASMSEVSEQYF
v_call: TRBV5-1; clone_size: .; j_call: TRBJ2-5; d_call: .; cdr3_nt: TGCGCCAGCAGCTTGTTCGTAGGCGGCCAAGAGACCCAGTACTTC; cdr3_aa: CASSLFVGGQETQYF
v_call: TRBV6-6; clone_size: .; j_call: TRBJ1-4; d_call: .; cdr3_nt: TGTGCCAGCAGTCCCTTCAGGGCCCTATCAACTAATGAAAAACTGTTTTTT; cdr3_aa: CASSPFRALSTNEKLFF